This TCR beta chain came from a study of human T cells and chemical hapten exposure. Study summary: 2% DPC was applied to 2 cm by 2 cm of upper inner arm skin for sensitization. TCR yield per sample varied, mainly due to pooled library volumes.

Regarding time point: patch test 3, about 24 weeks after DPC sensitization. Treatment of the sample: therapeutic diphenylcyclopropenone sensitization with weekly scalp DPC. Study-level points and caveats: Among expanded TCRs, significantly more large CDR3 similarity clusters formed than among controls.

The CDR3 covers 17 residues. Between the trimmed V and J ends, which lost 8 bases and 2 bases, there was a span of 23 bases. TCRdb recomputed calls from the RACE reads with MiXCR, one row per CDR3 protein. This table has roughly 100,000 distinct CDR3 sequences, approximately 36% appearing once. Points on this clonotype: The antigen is not known.

The sequencing used whole blood, collected in connection with sensitization to the hapten diphenylcyclopropenone (DPC). This sequence joins TRBV12-3 or TRBV12-4 and TRBJ2-3; maybe TRBD1 (6 bases). This receptor was identified in a man aged 35-49 years with alopecia areata. Some clones in this sample may be carry-over from other donors' samples. As DNA, the CDR3 is TGTGCCAGCCGACACGCTCCAGGAGAGGGGGACACAGATACGCAGTATTTT. This encodes CASRHAPGEGDTDTQYF.